One and the same sample provided the 5 T cell receptor beta chains below, sequenced in a study of cytomegalovirus exposure and HLA in healthy donors. The PCR made use of 60 Vbeta and 13 Jbeta primers. The repertoire was sequenced with immunoSEQ multiplex PCR; TCRdb's copy has only in-frame clones and lacks some. The sample yields about 190,000 clones, more than 70% seen once. Sequencing was performed on PBMCs. The receptors here all came from a man aged 25-40 years in good health and CMV-seropositive.

J is TRBJ2-7 and V is TRBV4-3; D perhaps matches TRBD2 (6 bases). The CDR3 runs to 15 residues. The V gene lost 0 bases and the J gene lost 5 bases, with 14 bases spanning the gap. Germline V gives CDR1 LGHNA, CDR2 YSLEER. The CDR3 region is CASSQDALASDEQYF. The CDR3 DNA is TGCGCCAGCAGCCAAGATGCACTAGCTTCCGACGAGCAGTACTTC.

V is TRBV6-5 and J is TRBJ2-7, with TRBD2 matching over 11 bases. The CDR3 length is 16 residues. V lost 2 bases to trimming and J lost 4 bases; unmatched junction nucleotides: 7. Germline loops: CDR1 MNHEY, CDR2 SVGAGI. The CDR3 region has the DNA TGTGCCAGCAGTTACGATGCTAGCGGGGGGCCTTACGAGCAGTACTTC. Its protein product is CASSYDASGGPYEQYF.

The chain carries TRBV4-2 and TRBJ1-4; 9 bases are a match to TRBD1. The CDR3 spans 15 residues. Germline lookup yields CDR1 LGHNA and CDR2 YNFKEQ. The trim removed 3 bases at V and 7 bases at J, leaving 6 bases unmatched. As DNA, the CDR3 is TGTGCCAGCAGCCACAAAACAGGGGGCAGTGAAAAACTGTTTTTT. Amino acid sequence: CASSHKTGGSEKLFF.

V is TRBV28 and J is TRBJ2-7; 12 nucleotides line up with TRBD2. CDR1 MDHEN and CDR2 SYDVKM come from the germline V gene. The CDR3 has 17 amino acids. V gave up 6 bases and J gave up 2 bases; unmatched junction bases: 11. CDR3 sequence: CASSTRDGLAGTYEQYF. For the CDR3, the DNA is TGTGCCAGCAGCACACGGGACGGACTAGCGGGGACCTACGAGCAGTACTTC.

The genes are TRBV19 and TRBJ2-1, with 7 bases lining up with TRBD1. The J segment lost 3 bases and the V segment lost 7 bases, leaving 9 bases of the junction unmatched. Looked up from germline, CDR1 is LNHDA and CDR2 is SQIVND (reference sequence). The CDR3 extends over 15 amino acids. The CDR3 DNA reads TGTGCCAGTATTACTACAGGGGCGGACTACAATGAGCAGTTCTTC. Amino acid sequence: CASITTGADYNEQFF.